The 22 T cell receptor beta chains given below trace back to one sample, sequenced in a study of blood T cell repertoires in COVID-19. Clones were sequenced by immunoSEQ multiplex PCR, and TCRdb holds only the in-frame ones, with some missing. In the table there are about 220,000 clones, roughly 80% of which are singletons. The sample comprised peripheral blood. These receptors originate from a woman aged 70 to 79 with COVID-19, enrolled during active disease.

The chain employs TRBV2 and TRBJ2-4; D might be TRBD2 (6 bases). The V gene's germline CDR1 is SNHLY and CDR2 FYNNEI. V dropped 2 bases and J dropped 7 bases, with 12 bases sitting between them. This CDR3 has 14 residues. DNA of the CDR3: TGTGCCAGCAGTGAAAGCCAAGGAGGGAACATTCAGTACTTC. Residues: CASSESQGGNIQYF.

This chain uses TRBV7-9 with TRBJ1-2; weak D call: TRBD1 (6 bases). The germline CDR1 and CDR2 sequences are SEHNR and FQNEAQ (reference sequence). With 5 bases removed from V and 0 bases from J, the gap between germline ends came to 16 bases. The CDR3 has 16 amino acids. CDR3 nucleotide sequence: TGTGCCAGCAGCCAACAGGGAATGGTGTCTAACTATGGCTACACCTTC. Its translation: CASSQQGMVSNYGYTF.

This chain uses TRBV4-2 with TRBJ2-1; 8 nucleotides agree with TRBD2. V gave up 5 bases and J gave up 7 bases; unmatched junction bases: 4. Germline assignment: CDR1 LGHNA and CDR2 YNFKEQ. This CDR3 has 13 amino acids. The CDR3 nucleotides read TGTGCCAGCAGCACTAGCGGCAGAAATGAGCAGTTCTTC. This sequence encodes CASSTSGRNEQFF.

This clone was seen a single time. CDR3 sequence: CASSRASGNNEQFF. CDR3 DNA sequence: TGTGCCAGCAGCCGGGCCAGCGGGAACAATGAGCAGTTCTTC. The chain couples TRBV7-3 to TRBJ2-1; 7 bases are a match to TRBD2. The ends lost 5 bases at V and 5 bases at J; junction bases unmatched: 6. Germline lookup yields CDR1 SGHTA and CDR2 FQGTGA. CDR3 length: 14 residues.

V usage is TRBV9 and J usage is TRBJ2-5; 7 bases match TRBD2. The germline CDR1 and CDR2 sequences are SGDLS and YYNGEE. Trimming took 3 bases from V and 4 from J; bases not matched to a gene: 9. The CDR3 length is 15 residues. CDR3 loop: CASSATGGGGETQYF. CDR3 sequence (DNA): TGTGCCAGCAGCGCCACGGGGGGAGGAGGAGAGACCCAGTACTTC.

CDR3 in amino acids: CASILNRAGVGYTF. The CDR3 coding sequence is TGTGCCAGCATTTTGAACAGGGCAGGGGTTGGCTACACCTTC. This chain connects TRBV2 to TRBJ1-2; possible D gene TRBD1, 6 bases. Germline CDR1 is SNHLY and CDR2 is FYNNEI. The V gene lost 7 bases and the J gene lost 7 bases, with 19 bases spanning the gap. CDR3 size: 14 residues.

The chain links TRBV2 to TRBJ2-5, with D possibly TRBD1 on 6 matching bases. CDR1 and CDR2 from the germline V gene are SNHLY and FYNNEI. The CDR3 is made up of 14 amino acids. V was pared by 6 bases and J by 2 bases, with 13 bases between. The CDR3 sequence: CASREQGLQETQYF. The CDR3 coding sequence is TGTGCCAGCAGGGAACAGGGTTTGCAAGAGACCCAGTACTTC.

The CDR3 here is CASRPGLAERSEQFF. The CDR3 nucleotides read TGTGCCAGTAGGCCGGGACTAGCGGAGAGGAGTGAGCAGTTCTTC. The chain links TRBV19 to TRBJ2-1; 11 positions match TRBD2. The CDR3 has 15 amino acids. V shed 6 bases, J shed 9 bases, and the junction held 10 bases outside the gene matches. Looked up from germline, CDR1 is LNHDA and CDR2 is SQIVND (reference sequence).

The rearrangement links TRBV6-5 to TRBJ2-7, with unresolved D. This CDR3 has 15 residues. With 5 bases removed from V and 1 base from J, the gap between germline ends came to 15 bases. Germline V gives CDR1 MNHEY, CDR2 SVGAGI. The CDR3 sequence: CASSRERASSYEQYF. Written as DNA, the CDR3 is TGTGCCAGCAGTAGAGAGCGAGCGTCTTCCTACGAGCAGTACTTC.

For the CDR3, the DNA is TGTGCCAGCTCAAGACAATCGGCAGGCGAAGAGACCCAGTACTTC. It is translated as CASSRQSAGEETQYF. This rearrangement joins TRBV18 to TRBJ2-5; D gene ambiguous. The CDR3 is 15 amino acids. The V end was cut by 5 bases, the J end by 3 bases, with 16 bases between. CDR1 and CDR2 from the germline V gene are KGHSH and LQKENI.

The genes are TRBV27 and TRBJ2-7, with D tentatively TRBD2 (6 bases). This CDR3 spans 13 amino acids. V shed 4 bases and J shed 7 bases, with 14 bases lying between them. Germline V gives CDR1 MNHEY, CDR2 SMNVEV (reference sequence). CDR3 residues: CASSWGLFREQYF. CDR3 coding DNA: TGTGCCAGCAGTTGGGGACTGTTTCGAGAGCAGTACTTC.

With respect to this clone: Other DNA sequences in the same sample also yield this CDR3. The chain uses TRBV28 and TRBJ1-2, with D possibly matching TRBD1 (6 bases). V lost 6 bases to trimming and J lost 3 bases, with 11 bases between them. This CDR3 contains 13 residues. The germline V gene encodes CDR1 MDHEN and CDR2 SYDVKM. The CDR3 sequence is CASRPGVDYGYTF. The CDR3 nucleotides read TGTGCCAGCAGACCAGGGGTAGACTATGGCTACACCTTC.

The chain joins TRBV15 to TRBJ2-7, with 12 bases aligning to TRBD1. After removal of 3 bases from V and 0 bases from J, the junction contained 3 bases not matched to a gene. Germline-derived CDR1 and CDR2 are LNHNV and YYDKDF (reference sequence). The CDR3 runs to 16 residues. The CDR3 is CATSRGDRGPSYEQYF. The CDR3 DNA reads TGTGCCACCAGCAGGGGGGACAGGGGGCCCTCCTACGAGCAGTACTTC.

The chain uses TRBV2 and TRBJ1-1; TRBD1 matches 8 bases. V lost 10 bases and J lost 2; bases outside the gene matches: 6. Looked up from germline, CDR1 is SNHLY and CDR2 is FYNNEI. The CDR3 consists of 13 residues. DNA of the CDR3: TGTGCCACACAGGGGGGACCAAACACTGAAGCTTTCTTT. This translates into CATQGGPNTEAFF.

This clone was counted between two and nine times. The V call is TRBV7-2, the J call TRBJ1-6, with TRBD1 identical over 7 bases. The CDR3 covers 15 residues. J was trimmed by 12 bases and V by 1 base; bases with no gene match: 9. Germline CDR1 reads SGHTA; CDR2 reads FQGNSA. CDR3 protein: CASSLGPTGQVPLHF. Written as DNA, the CDR3 is TGTGCCAGCAGCTTAGGTCCGACAGGGCAGGTACCCCTCCACTTT.

The chain has TRBV6-4 and TRBJ2-1, with D possibly being TRBD2 (6 bases). Germline lookup yields CDR1 MRHNA and CDR2 SNTAGT. The CDR3 totals 15 residues. V was clipped by 2 bases and J by 8 bases, with 16 bases between them. The CDR3 protein is CASSDDGTQPDEQFF. DNA of the CDR3: TGTGCCAGCAGTGACGACGGGACTCAGCCCGATGAGCAGTTCTTC.

The genes are TRBV3-1 (or the pseudogene TRBV3-2) and TRBJ1-2; 8 nucleotides agree with TRBD1. CDR3 length: 13 residues. Germline trimming cut 3 bases from V and 5 bases from J; bases unmatched to any gene: 2. CDR1 and CDR2 (germline): LGHDT, YNNKEL (reference sequence). CDR3 residues: CASSQTGVYGYTF. CDR3 in DNA: TGTGCCAGCAGCCAGACAGGGGTTTATGGCTACACCTTC.

The chain uses TRBV6-5 and TRBJ2-3; the D gene is possibly TRBD2 (5 bases). Germline V CDR1 and CDR2: MNHEY, SVGAGI. This CDR3 has 15 residues. V gave up 7 bases and J gave up 1 base, with 15 bases separating them. The CDR3 region is CASTNRERGTDTQYF. CDR3 bases: TGTGCCAGCACAAATCGGGAACGGGGCACAGATACGCAGTATTTT.

The chain links TRBV6-5 to TRBJ2-7; possibly TRBD1 for D (5 bases). The CDR3 has 12 residues. Germline assignment: CDR1 MNHEY and CDR2 SVGAGI. The V end was cut by 6 bases, the J end by 7 bases, with 13 bases between. This chain's CDR3 is CASSPTPGEQYF. CDR3 nucleotide sequence: TGTGCCAGCAGCCCAACCCCAGGGGAGCAGTACTTC.

The chain has TRBV29-1 and TRBJ1-4; maybe TRBD1 (5 bases). Germline CDR1 is SQVTM and CDR2 is ANQGSEA. The CDR3 has 14 amino acids. The ends were cut back, 6 bases at V and 10 bases at J, with 21 bases in the middle. CDR3 DNA sequence: TGCAGCGTCGGGGGTCGAGGGGAGGGAGGAAAACTGTTTTTT. As protein: CSVGGRGEGGKLFF.

This clone was observed once. The chain couples TRBV27 to TRBJ1-3, with TRBD1 matching 7 bases. V shed 9 bases, J shed 5 bases, and the junction held 13 bases outside the gene matches. Germline V CDR1 and CDR2: MNHEY, SMNVEV (reference sequence). This CDR3 contains 15 residues. CDR3 in amino acids: CARNGTVGVRNTIYF. CDR3 bases: TGTGCCAGAAACGGGACAGTAGGTGTAAGAAACACCATATATTTT.

The chain links TRBV5-1 to TRBJ1-2; D is perhaps TRBD1 (6 bases). The ends were cut back, 1 base at V and 3 bases at J, with 16 bases in the middle. Germline CDR1 SGHRS, CDR2 YFSETQ. This CDR3 contains 16 residues. Written as DNA, the CDR3 is TGCGCCAGCAGCTTGACCCCCGGACAGAACCACTATGGCTACACCTTC. It specifies CASSLTPGQNHYGYTF.